By sample fraction, the clone carrying this TCR beta chain is medium-sized. The data were taken from a study of OX40 agonist ivuxolimab in advanced cancers. TCRdb's copy holds only in-frame clones and misses some; the assay was immunoSEQ multiplex PCR. The data show around 69,000 clones, with about 90% seen just once and around 3% held by the top ten. The V and J ends lost 5 bases and 2 bases respectively, with 13 bases between them. The CDR3 spans 14 residues. Per germline, CDR1 KGHSH and CDR2 LQKENI. The source is an adult with an advanced solid tumor such as melanoma, head and neck, liver or kidney cancer. The sample here was CD4+ or CD8+ T cells sorted from blood, taken in a trial of the OX40 agonist ivuxolimab. This chain links TRBV18 with TRBJ2-7; D unresolved. The CDR3 protein is CASSSPSVTYEQYF. The CDR3 region has the DNA TGTGCCAGCTCAAGCCCCTCGGTGACCTACGAGCAGTACTTC.